These T cell receptor beta chains were read from a single sample in a study of T cell responses to AZD1222 COVID-19 vaccine. Sequencing used immunoSEQ multiplex PCR; TCRdb keeps in-frame clones, though not all of them. The sample records over 150,000 clones, roughly nine tenths being singletons. Sequencing used peripheral blood, obtained on day 0 of MenACWY control vaccination. The receptors were gathered from an adult in good health. Each CDR3 is given with its conserved first and last residue. A D gene is named only where the DNA matches it firmly. The size entry is marked missing in some rows and otherwise reads once, few, many or a size class.

CDR3aa: CASSVTDIQGSGNTIYF
CDR3nt: TGTGCCAGCAGCGTAACCGATATCCAGGGGTCTGGAAACACCATATATTTT
abundance: few
len: 17
v_gene: TRBV9
d_gene: -
j_gene: TRBJ1-3

CDR3aa: CASTGGGAGYGYTF
CDR3nt: TGTGCCAGCACCGGTGGGGGCGCTGGGTATGGCTACACCTTC
abundance: few
len: 14
v_gene: TRBV9
d_gene: -
j_gene: TRBJ1-2

CDR3aa: CASSPIGAIQETQYF
CDR3nt: TGTGCCAGCAGCCCTATAGGGGCCATCCAAGAGACCCAGTACTTC
abundance: -
len: 15
v_gene: TRBV7-6
d_gene: -
j_gene: TRBJ2-5

CDR3aa: CASSPWTRALSSYNEQFF
CDR3nt: TGTGCCAGCAGCCCCTGGACACGGGCCTTATCCTCCTACAATGAGCAGTTCTTC
abundance: -
len: 18
v_gene: TRBV7-9
d_gene: -
j_gene: TRBJ2-1

CDR3aa: CASSLGTSGRAQETQYF
CDR3nt: TGTGCCAGCAGCCTAGGGACTAGCGGGAGGGCCCAAGAGACCCAGTACTTC
abundance: -
len: 17
v_gene: TRBV9
d_gene: TRBD2
j_gene: TRBJ2-5

CDR3aa: CASSQDPGASSYEQYF
CDR3nt: TGTGCCAGCAGCCAAGATCCTGGGGCCAGCTCCTACGAGCAGTACTTC
abundance: -
len: 16
v_gene: TRBV3-1/TRBV3-2
d_gene: -
j_gene: TRBJ2-7

CDR3aa: CASSQGTVNTGELFF
CDR3nt: TGTGCCAGCAGCCAAGGGACAGTGAACACCGGGGAGCTGTTTTTT
abundance: -
len: 15
v_gene: TRBV27
d_gene: TRBD1
j_gene: TRBJ2-2

CDR3aa: CASTPLGSSYEQYF
CDR3nt: TGTGCCAGCACCCCTTTGGGGTCTTCCTACGAGCAGTACTTC
abundance: -
len: 14
v_gene: TRBV5-5
d_gene: -
j_gene: TRBJ2-7

CDR3aa: CASSSQGAGSFDYGYTF
CDR3nt: TGTGCCAGCAGCTCCCAGGGCGCTGGGAGTTTTGACTATGGCTACACCTTC
abundance: few
len: 17
v_gene: TRBV7-2
d_gene: -
j_gene: TRBJ1-2

CDR3aa: CASSFGGYNEQFF
CDR3nt: TGTGCCAGCAGCTTTGGTGGCTACAATGAGCAGTTCTTC
abundance: once
len: 13
v_gene: TRBV7-9
d_gene: -
j_gene: TRBJ2-1

CDR3aa: CASSLDAGGTPYEQYF
CDR3nt: TGTGCCAGCAGCTTAGATGCGGGAGGGACCCCCTACGAGCAGTACTTC
abundance: -
len: 16
v_gene: TRBV7-2
d_gene: TRBD2
j_gene: TRBJ2-7

CDR3aa: CSAHPGDTGELFF
CDR3nt: TGCAGCGCCCACCCAGGCGATACCGGGGAGCTGTTTTTT
abundance: once
len: 13
v_gene: TRBV29-1
d_gene: -
j_gene: TRBJ2-2

CDR3aa: CAISEALDGSGTQYF
CDR3nt: TGTGCCATCAGTGAGGCTCTAGACGGGTCCGGGACCCAGTACTTC
abundance: -
len: 15
v_gene: TRBV10-3
d_gene: -
j_gene: TRBJ2-5

CDR3aa: CASSSYPGTEAFF
CDR3nt: TGTGCCAGCAGCAGCTACCCGGGGACTGAAGCTTTCTTT
abundance: -
len: 13
v_gene: TRBV3-1/TRBV3-2
d_gene: -
j_gene: TRBJ1-1

CDR3aa: CASSWSGLDTGELFF
CDR3nt: TGTGCCAGCAGCTGGTCCGGGTTGGACACCGGGGAGCTGTTTTTT
abundance: once
len: 15
v_gene: TRBV9
d_gene: -
j_gene: TRBJ2-2

CDR3aa: CASSQVSGDSVNTEAFF
CDR3nt: TGCGCCAGCAGCCAAGTCTCAGGGGACAGTGTGAACACTGAAGCTTTCTTT
abundance: -
len: 17
v_gene: TRBV4-1
d_gene: TRBD1
j_gene: TRBJ1-1

CDR3aa: CASSHTLAGGYTDTQYF
CDR3nt: TGCGCCAGCAGCCATACCCTAGCGGGAGGGTATACAGATACGCAGTATTTT
abundance: -
len: 17
v_gene: TRBV4-3
d_gene: TRBD2
j_gene: TRBJ2-3

CDR3aa: CASSLPQRRGPQHF
CDR3nt: TGTGCCAGCAGTTTACCACAGCGCCGGGGGCCCCAGCATTTT
abundance: -
len: 14
v_gene: TRBV28
d_gene: -
j_gene: TRBJ1-5

CDR3aa: CASSFRGTVFKETQYF
CDR3nt: TGTGCCAGCAGCTTTCGCGGGACAGTGTTCAAGGAGACCCAGTACTTC
abundance: -
len: 16
v_gene: TRBV11-3
d_gene: -
j_gene: TRBJ2-5

CDR3aa: CASSLGPTSAPYNEQFF
CDR3nt: TGTGCCAGCAGCTTGGGCCCTACTAGCGCTCCCTACAATGAGCAGTTCTTC
abundance: -
len: 17
v_gene: TRBV5-4
d_gene: TRBD2
j_gene: TRBJ2-1

CDR3aa: CASSPLRPGGSGNTIYF
CDR3nt: TGTGCCAGCTCACCTCTTCGACCAGGAGGGTCTGGAAACACCATATATTTT
abundance: -
len: 17
v_gene: TRBV18
d_gene: -
j_gene: TRBJ1-3

CDR3aa: CASSRQGVQPQHF
CDR3nt: TGTGCCAGCAGTCGGCAGGGGGTTCAGCCCCAGCATTTT
abundance: once
len: 13
v_gene: TRBV2
d_gene: TRBD1
j_gene: TRBJ1-5

CDR3aa: CASSQVGGNEQFF
CDR3nt: TGTGCCAGCAGCCAAGTAGGCGGGAATGAGCAGTTCTTC
abundance: -
len: 13
v_gene: TRBV3-1/TRBV3-2
d_gene: -
j_gene: TRBJ2-1

CDR3aa: CASSNPLEQYF
CDR3nt: TGTGCCAGCAGCAACCCCCTCGAGCAGTACTTC
abundance: -
len: 11
v_gene: TRBV21-1
d_gene: -
j_gene: TRBJ2-7

CDR3aa: CASSPNDDEQYF
CDR3nt: TGTGCCAGCAGCCCCAACGACGACGAGCAGTACTTC
abundance: -
len: 12
v_gene: TRBV3-1/TRBV3-2
d_gene: -
j_gene: TRBJ2-7

CDR3aa: CASSIITQLGSTQYF
CDR3nt: TGTGCCAGTAGTATAATTACACAGCTCGGAAGTACGCAGTATTTT
abundance: -
len: 15
v_gene: TRBV19
d_gene: -
j_gene: TRBJ2-3

CDR3aa: CASSSRDRGKAFF
CDR3nt: TGTGCCAGCAGTTCCCGGGACAGGGGAAAAGCTTTCTTT
abundance: few
len: 13
v_gene: TRBV6-5
d_gene: TRBD1
j_gene: TRBJ1-1

CDR3aa: CASTDGAYGYTF
CDR3nt: TGTGCCAGCACCGACGGGGCCTATGGCTACACCTTC
abundance: -
len: 12
v_gene: TRBV5-6
d_gene: -
j_gene: TRBJ1-2

CDR3aa: CASAPGATNTEAFF
CDR3nt: TGTGCCAGCGCACCAGGGGCGACGAACACTGAAGCTTTCTTT
abundance: -
len: 14
v_gene: TRBV18
d_gene: -
j_gene: TRBJ1-1

CDR3aa: CASSSPGGETPFF
CDR3nt: TGTGCCAGCAGCTCCCCAGGTGGGGAGACCCCTTTCTTT
abundance: -
len: 13
v_gene: TRBV4-2
d_gene: -
j_gene: TRBJ1-1

CDR3aa: CASSIMDRVNSEQFF
CDR3nt: TGTGCCAGTAGTATAATGGACAGGGTGAATTCTGAGCAGTTCTTC
abundance: once
len: 15
v_gene: TRBV19
d_gene: TRBD1
j_gene: TRBJ2-1

CDR3aa: CASSVGEKLFF
CDR3nt: TGTGCCAGCAGCGTAGGCGAAAAACTGTTTTTT
abundance: -
len: 11
v_gene: TRBV9
d_gene: -
j_gene: TRBJ1-4

CDR3aa: CASSLGARMNTEAFF
CDR3nt: TGTGCCAGCAGCCTGGGGGCTCGTATGAACACTGAAGCTTTCTTT
abundance: -
len: 15
v_gene: TRBV11-3
d_gene: -
j_gene: TRBJ1-1

CDR3aa: CASSPEAFPGELFF
CDR3nt: TGTGCCAGCTCACCCGAGGCGTTTCCCGGGGAGCTGTTTTTT
abundance: -
len: 14
v_gene: TRBV18
d_gene: -
j_gene: TRBJ2-2

CDR3aa: CASSYEGVTGNTIYF
CDR3nt: TGTGCCAGCAGTTACGAGGGCGTAACTGGAAACACCATATATTTT
abundance: -
len: 15
v_gene: TRBV6-6
d_gene: -
j_gene: TRBJ1-3

CDR3aa: CASSLRKTSSSYEQYF
CDR3nt: TGTGCCAGCAGTTTAAGGAAGACGTCGAGCTCCTACGAGCAGTACTTC
abundance: -
len: 16
v_gene: TRBV27
d_gene: -
j_gene: TRBJ2-7

CDR3aa: CASRDSGGRRAGAYNEQFF
CDR3nt: TGTGCCAGCAGAGACTCCGGGGGCCGACGAGCGGGAGCGTACAATGAGCAGTTCTTC
abundance: -
len: 19
v_gene: TRBV27
d_gene: TRBD2
j_gene: TRBJ2-1

CDR3aa: CATTPSGGAAYGYTF
CDR3nt: TGTGCCACCACTCCCTCGGGTGGGGCTGCCTATGGCTACACCTTC
abundance: -
len: 15
v_gene: TRBV18
d_gene: -
j_gene: TRBJ1-2

CDR3aa: CASSPQYEQYF
CDR3nt: TGTGCCAGCAGCCCCCAATACGAGCAGTACTTC
abundance: -
len: 11
v_gene: TRBV6-2/TRBV6-3
d_gene: -
j_gene: TRBJ2-7

CDR3aa: CASRVAGVVHEQFF
CDR3nt: TGTGCCAGCAGGGTAGCGGGAGTGGTCCATGAGCAGTTCTTC
abundance: few
len: 14
v_gene: TRBV9
d_gene: TRBD2
j_gene: TRBJ2-1

CDR3aa: CASSTWDTGSHEQFF
CDR3nt: TGTGCCAGCAGTACGTGGGACACGGGCAGCCATGAGCAGTTCTTC
abundance: -
len: 15
v_gene: TRBV27
d_gene: -
j_gene: TRBJ2-1

CDR3aa: CATSTRSSYGYTF
CDR3nt: TGTGCCACCAGCACCCGGTCAAGCTATGGCTACACCTTC
abundance: -
len: 13
v_gene: TRBV15
d_gene: -
j_gene: TRBJ1-2

CDR3aa: CASSQAAAASEQFF
CDR3nt: TGTGCCAGCAGCCAAGCGGCCGCAGCCAGTGAGCAGTTCTTC
abundance: -
len: 14
v_gene: TRBV3-1/TRBV3-2
d_gene: -
j_gene: TRBJ2-1

CDR3aa: CASSQETGTQYF
CDR3nt: TGCGCCAGCAGTCAGGAGACTGGGACCCAGTACTTC
abundance: -
len: 12
v_gene: TRBV23-1
d_gene: -
j_gene: TRBJ2-5

CDR3aa: CATQTYNEQFF
CDR3nt: TGTGCCACCCAAACCTACAATGAGCAGTTCTTC
abundance: -
len: 11
v_gene: TRBV24-1
d_gene: -
j_gene: TRBJ2-1

CDR3aa: CASSLTGWIGDNNEQFF
CDR3nt: TGTGCCAGCAGCTTAACTGGGTGGATAGGGGATAACAATGAGCAGTTCTTC
abundance: -
len: 17
v_gene: TRBV7-3
d_gene: -
j_gene: TRBJ2-1

CDR3aa: CASSLGLAVTYEQYF
CDR3nt: TGTGCCAGCAGCTTAGGGCTAGCGGTAACCTACGAGCAGTACTTC
abundance: -
len: 15
v_gene: TRBV7-2
d_gene: TRBD2
j_gene: TRBJ2-7

CDR3aa: CASSPFGGTNTGELFF
CDR3nt: TGTGCCAGCTCACCATTTGGCGGTACGAACACCGGGGAGCTGTTTTTT
abundance: -
len: 16
v_gene: TRBV18
d_gene: -
j_gene: TRBJ2-2

CDR3aa: CASSVGQVANEKLFF
CDR3nt: TGTGCCAGCAGCGTTGGACAGGTGGCTAATGAAAAACTGTTTTTT
abundance: -
len: 15
v_gene: TRBV9
d_gene: TRBD1
j_gene: TRBJ1-4

CDR3aa: CGIGGITEAFF
CDR3nt: TGTGGTATAGGAGGAATCACTGAAGCTTTCTTT
abundance: -
len: 11
v_gene: TRBV28
d_gene: -
j_gene: TRBJ1-1

CDR3aa: CASSIMTGVGELFF
CDR3nt: TGCGCCAGCAGCATAATGACAGGGGTCGGGGAGCTGTTTTTT
abundance: few
len: 14
v_gene: TRBV5-1
d_gene: TRBD1
j_gene: TRBJ2-2

CDR3aa: CASRGSSYNSPLHF
CDR3nt: TGTGCCAGTAGGGGGAGCTCCTATAATTCACCCCTCCACTTT
abundance: -
len: 14
v_gene: TRBV19
d_gene: -
j_gene: TRBJ1-6

CDR3aa: CASSSTQGAFSGNTIYF
CDR3nt: TGTGCCAGCAGCTCAACACAGGGGGCCTTCTCTGGAAACACCATATATTTT
abundance: -
len: 17
v_gene: TRBV28
d_gene: TRBD1
j_gene: TRBJ1-3

CDR3aa: CASSLLGIADTQYF
CDR3nt: TGTGCCAGCAGCTTACTAGGGATAGCAGATACGCAGTATTTT
abundance: once
len: 14
v_gene: TRBV11-2
d_gene: -
j_gene: TRBJ2-3

CDR3aa: CASSAIGQPQHF
CDR3nt: TGTGCCAGCAGCGCGATCGGTCAGCCCCAGCATTTT
abundance: -
len: 12
v_gene: TRBV27
d_gene: -
j_gene: TRBJ1-5

CDR3aa: CATSDLQGGGQETQYF
CDR3nt: TGTGCCACCAGTGATTTGCAAGGGGGGGGCCAAGAGACCCAGTACTTC
abundance: -
len: 16
v_gene: TRBV24-1
d_gene: -
j_gene: TRBJ2-5

CDR3aa: CASSQNTGTINEQFF
CDR3nt: TGTGCCAGCAGCCAAAACACTGGGACTATCAATGAGCAGTTCTTC
abundance: once
len: 15
v_gene: TRBV11-3
d_gene: TRBD2
j_gene: TRBJ2-1

CDR3aa: CASSLHAREETQYF
CDR3nt: TGTGCCAGCAGCTTGCACGCCAGGGAAGAGACCCAGTACTTC
abundance: -
len: 14
v_gene: TRBV5-5
d_gene: -
j_gene: TRBJ2-5

CDR3aa: CASSLGPTGLGRYNEQFF
CDR3nt: TGCGCCAGCAGCTTGGGGCCAACCGGCCTAGGCCGTTACAATGAGCAGTTCTTC
abundance: -
len: 18
v_gene: TRBV5-1
d_gene: -
j_gene: TRBJ2-1

CDR3aa: CASSFKSVNTEAFF
CDR3nt: TGTGCCAGCAGCTTTAAGAGTGTGAACACTGAAGCTTTCTTT
abundance: -
len: 14
v_gene: TRBV7-9
d_gene: -
j_gene: TRBJ1-1